This T cell receptor (beta chain) was captured in a study of shared T cell receptors in the human thymus. The protocol was immunoSEQ multiplex PCR, while the TCRdb copy is restricted to in-frame clones and leaves out a portion. The table has 700,000 or so clones, approximately 85% seen once. This clone was recorded once. Per the germline V gene, CDR1 is SGHTS and CDR2 is YDEGEE. This CDR3 spans 14 amino acids. Trimming took off 8 bases at V and 8 bases at J, with 22 bases between the two ends. A further study also used this sample, focusing on human thymus T cells. As reported in that work: V and J genes seemed to be used with bias in thymic and blood repertoires. Related studies noted strongly shared thymic repertoires across unrelated people.

This sequence was found in a girl younger than two with a congenital heart defect. This chain joins TRBV5-8 and TRBJ1-2; D is possibly TRBD1 (5 bases). Material for sequencing was thymocytes. The CDR3 sequence is CARRRRQLRVGYTF. For the CDR3, the DNA is TGTGCCAGGAGGCGGAGACAGTTACGTGTCGGCTACACCTTC.